This T cell receptor beta chain was sequenced in a study of blood T cell repertoires in COVID-19. The overall study: T cells, B-cell-depleted T cells, or PBMCs supplied cDNA or gDNA.

V was trimmed by 3 bases and J by 0 bases, leaving 10 bases between them. The CDR3 runs to 14 residues. The germline CDR1 and CDR2 sequences are SQVTM and ANQGSEA. In the study's own analysis: Reference gene primer amplification gave nucleated cell count estimates. Repertoires were generated with immunoSEQ multiplex PCR, while TCRdb's copy carries only in-frame clones and drops some. V, J and clone size are taken as reported in that table, and D and trimming were inferred from the DNA itself. The profile covers over 400,000 clones, with 86% appearing a single time and roughly 1.4% taken by the ten largest. In this sample, this clone turned up many times.

The sample taken for sequencing was peripheral blood. The chain joins TRBV29-1 to TRBJ2-3; D is possibly TRBD1 (5 bases). This receptor was obtained from a woman aged 25 to 39 with active or convalescent COVID-19. CDR3 in DNA: TGCAGCGTTGAGAGTCAGGGTAGCACAGATACGCAGTATTTT. Amino acids: CSVESQGSTDTQYF.